The 32 T cell receptor beta chains below were found in one sample sequenced in a study of control samples from healthy donors and cancer patients. The protocol was immunoSEQ multiplex PCR, while the TCRdb copy is restricted to in-frame clones and leaves out a portion. The data contain about 150,000 clones, almost 90% of them singletons. Sequencing used blood. Receptor source: a man younger than 35 in good health.

V gene TRBV30 combines with J gene TRBJ1-2; possible D gene TRBD1, 5 bases. The CDR3 is made up of 16 amino acids. From germline, CDR1 is GTSNPN and CDR2 SVGIG (reference sequence). The germline V and J ends were trimmed by 4 bases and 8 bases, with 26 bases remaining between them. CDR3 in DNA: TGTGCCTGGAACCCCTACCCCGGGGCAGTGGAGGGCGGCTACACCTTC. This codes for CAWNPYPGAVEGGYTF.

The J gene is TRBJ2-7, the V gene TRBV5-1; the D is unclear. Germline values: CDR1 SGHRS, CDR2 YFSETQ. The CDR3 is 17 residues long. Trimming pared 5 bases from V and 0 bases from J, leaving 21 bases between. CDR3 DNA: TGCGCCAGCAGTGGGGATTTCACTCCGGAGAGCTCCTACGAGCAGTACTTC. It encodes CASSGDFTPESSYEQYF.

V and J are TRBV5-4 and TRBJ2-7, with TRBD2 as a possible D gene (5 bases). The CDR3 is 13 residues long. CDR1 and CDR2 (germline): SGHNT, YYREEE (reference sequence). Between the trimmed V and J ends, which lost 3 bases and 7 bases, there was a span of 14 bases. The CDR3 nucleotides are TGTGCCAGCAGCTCTGCGGGCTCGTGGGAGCAGTACTTC. Its protein product is CASSSAGSWEQYF.

The rearrangement uses TRBV14 and TRBJ2-1; D ambiguous. This CDR3 comprises 13 residues. V was cut by 4 bases and J by 4 bases, with 8 bases left in between. Looked up from germline, CDR1 is SGHDN and CDR2 is FVKESK. The CDR3 DNA sequence: TGTGCCAGCAGCCGTTCTTCTTACAATGAGCAGTTCTTC. Its protein product is CASSRSSYNEQFF.

The rearrangement uses TRBV2 and TRBJ2-2; D is ambiguous. V shed 4 bases and J shed 9 bases, with 21 bases lying between them. The CDR3 spans 16 residues. Germline V CDR1 and CDR2: SNHLY, FYNNEI. The CDR3 sequence: CASSATVLPMARELFF. DNA for the CDR3: TGTGCCAGCAGTGCTACGGTTCTCCCAATGGCTAGGGAGCTGTTTTTT. The entire variable domain, with the rest obtained from reference TRBV2 and TRBJ2-2, is as follows: EPEVTQTPSHQVTQMGQEVILRCVPISNHLYFYWYRQILGQKVEFLVSFYNNEISEKSEIFDDQFSVERPDGSNFTLKIRSTKLEDSAMYFCASSATVLPMARELFFGEGSRLTVL.

The chain joins TRBV6-5 to TRBJ1-6, with TRBD1 as a possible D gene (6 bases). The CDR3 loop spans 14 amino acids. The germline gives CDR1 MNHEY, CDR2 SVGAGI. Trimming stripped 2 bases from V and 13 bases from J, with 15 bases between. The CDR3 nucleotides are TGTGCCAGCAGTTACGGGGGGCCCGGGTCTCCCCTCCACTTT. This encodes CASSYGGPGSPLHF.

The V call is TRBV30, the J call TRBJ2-2; D unresolved. V was clipped by 2 bases and J by 0 bases, with 13 bases between them. CDR1 is GTSNPN, CDR2 SVGIG, per germline (reference sequence). The CDR3 has 16 residues. In DNA, the CDR3 is TGTGCCTGGAGTTCGGTGTGGGAAACGAACACCGGGGAGCTGTTTTTT. Protein sequence: CAWSSVWETNTGELFF.

This clone was observed a single time. The chain recombines TRBV13 with TRBJ1-6; no clear D. The germline V gene has CDR1 PRHDT and CDR2 FYEKMQ (reference sequence). Trimming stripped 0 bases from V and 0 bases from J, with 3 bases between. The CDR3 is 15 amino acids. The CDR3 DNA is TGTGCCAGCAGCTTAGGGACCTCCTATAATTCACCCCTCCACTTT. Amino acids: CASSLGTSYNSPLHF.

The chain couples TRBV24-1 to TRBJ2-5; 8 bases are a match to TRBD1. The CDR3 sequence is 14 residues long. Trimming at V came to 4 bases and at J to 7 bases, leaving 7 bases not matched to a gene. CDR1 is KGHDR and CDR2 is SFDVKD in the germline V gene. The CDR3: CATSDNRGFGTQYF. The CDR3 DNA follows: TGTGCCACCAGTGACAACAGGGGGTTCGGGACCCAGTACTTC.

The rearrangement links TRBV4-3 to TRBJ2-7; TRBD2 aligns across 7 bases. The V segment lost 2 bases and the J segment 5 bases; nucleotides outside the gene matches: 15. This CDR3 contains 17 residues. Germline CDR1 and CDR2: LGHNA and YSLEER. CDR3 in DNA: TGCGCCAGCAGCCAATCGGGACCCGGACGCGGGGGACACGAGCAGTACTTC. Protein product: CASSQSGPGRGGHEQYF.

This rearrangement joins TRBV5-8 to TRBJ2-7; D possibly corresponds to TRBD2 (6 bases). The CDR3 extends over 15 amino acids. Germline CDR1 is SGHTS and CDR2 is YDEGEE. V lost 0 bases, J lost 3 bases, and 13 bases lay in between. CDR3 loop: CASSLEGGKVYEQYF. DNA of the CDR3: TGTGCCAGCAGCTTGGAGGGCGGGAAGGTCTACGAGCAGTACTTC.

This rearrangement joins TRBV30 to TRBJ2-7, with 8 bases identical to TRBD1. Per the germline V gene, CDR1 is GTSNPN and CDR2 is SVGIG (reference sequence). The CDR3 runs to 13 residues. Trimming cost V 2 bases and J 10 bases; bases outside gene matches: 10. This CDR3 is CAWSLDGTGDQYF. The CDR3 coding sequence is TGTGCCTGGAGTTTGGATGGGACAGGCGATCAGTACTTC.

The V and J genes are TRBV4-3 and TRBJ2-2; D possibly corresponds to TRBD2 (5 bases). The germline V gene encodes CDR1 LGHNA and CDR2 YSLEER. The CDR3 length is 17 residues. Trimming removed 1 base from V and 2 bases from J, with 14 bases in between. CDR3 in DNA: TGCGCCAGCAGCCAAGGGAGACTAAGGTCAAACACCGGGGAGCTGTTTTTT. Its translation is CASSQGRLRSNTGELFF.

V gene TRBV2 combines with J gene TRBJ2-2, with D perhaps TRBD2 (5 bases). The CDR3 runs to 12 residues. Germline lookup yields CDR1 SNHLY and CDR2 FYNNEI. The V and J ends lost 8 bases and 1 base respectively, with 5 bases between them. The CDR3 here is CASGRNTGELFF. DNA for the CDR3: TGTGCCAGCGGGAGGAACACCGGGGAGCTGTTTTTT. The full variable domain, completed using reference TRBV2 and TRBJ2-2, is EPEVTQTPSHQVTQMGQEVILRCVPISNHLYFYWYRQILGQKVEFLVSFYNNEISEKSEIFDDQFSVERPDGSNFTLKIRSTKLEDSAMYFCASGRNTGELFFGEGSRLTVL.

The rearrangement uses TRBV28 and TRBJ2-1; no reliable D call. The length of the CDR3 is 13 residues. Trimming cost V 5 bases and J 8 bases, with 13 bases left between them. Germline V lookup: CDR1 MDHEN, CDR2 SYDVKM. The CDR3 nucleotides read TGTGCCAGCAGTCTCTCCTTTATGCATGAGCAGTTCTTC. It encodes CASSLSFMHEQFF.

The CDR3 DNA reads as TGTGCCTGGAGTGGGGAGAGGGTTCGGAACACTGAAGCTTTCTTT. This encodes CAWSGERVRNTEAFF. V and J are TRBV30 and TRBJ1-1; D uncertain. The CDR3 totals 15 residues. V was pared by 1 base and J by 1 base, with 13 bases between. Looked up from germline, CDR1 is GTSNPN and CDR2 is SVGIG (reference sequence).

The rearrangement links TRBV7-9 to TRBJ2-7; D call uncertain. This CDR3 spans 12 amino acids. Between the trimmed V and J ends, which lost 0 bases and 2 bases, there was a span of 2 bases. The germline CDR1 and CDR2 sequences are SEHNR and FQNEAQ (reference sequence). The CDR3 sequence is CASSLAAYEQYF. CDR3 in DNA: TGTGCCAGCAGCTTAGCGGCCTACGAGCAGTACTTC.

The V gene is TRBV4-1, the J gene TRBJ2-7; D is possibly TRBD2 (5 bases). The CDR3 runs 14 residues. The V and J ends lost 0 bases and 0 bases respectively, with 6 bases between them. Looked up from germline, CDR1 is MGHRA and CDR2 is YSYEKL. CDR3 region: CASSQEDFSYEQYF. The CDR3 coding sequence is TGCGCCAGCAGCCAAGAGGACTTCTCCTACGAGCAGTACTTC.

J is TRBJ1-3 and V is TRBV7-3; D gene uncertain. V was shortened by 1 base and J by 2 bases, with 3 bases between the two germline ends. The germline gives CDR1 SGHTA, CDR2 FQGTGA. The CDR3 runs to 13 residues. CDR3 protein: CASSLIPGNTIYF. CDR3 sequence (DNA): TGTGCCAGCAGCTTAATACCTGGAAACACCATATATTTT.

The rearrangement uses TRBV2 and TRBJ1-5, with D possibly matching TRBD1 (6 bases). With 6 bases removed from V and 5 bases from J, the gap between germline ends came to 17 bases. Germline V gene lookup returns CDR1 SNHLY and CDR2 FYNNEI. The CDR3 spans 15 residues. The CDR3 protein is CASSPFTGRDQPQHF. In DNA form, the CDR3 reads TGTGCCAGCAGCCCCTTCACAGGGAGGGATCAGCCCCAGCATTTT.

The chain links TRBV4-2 to TRBJ2-3; 14 bases are shared with TRBD2. The CDR3 is made up of 19 amino acids. Germline V lookup: CDR1 LGHNA, CDR2 YNFKEQ. The trim removed 1 base at V and 0 bases at J, leaving 6 bases unmatched. CDR3 amino acids: CASSQVAGLAGGSTDTQYF. The CDR3 DNA sequence: TGTGCCAGCAGCCAAGTAGCTGGACTAGCGGGGGGCAGCACAGATACGCAGTATTTT.

This chain uses TRBV28 with TRBJ1-2, with 12 nucleotides matching TRBD1. CDR1 and CDR2 from the germline V gene are MDHEN and SYDVKM. CDR3 length: 14 residues. V shed 5 bases and J 6 bases; nucleotides not matched to a gene: 4. The CDR3 spells CASSGDRGLDGYTF. The DNA of the CDR3 is TGTGCCAGCAGTGGGGACAGGGGGCTGGATGGCTACACCTTC.

The genes are TRBV5-4 and TRBJ1-2; weak D call: TRBD1 (6 bases). Germline CDR1 and CDR2: SGHNT and YYREEE (reference sequence). V lost 3 bases and J 8 bases, leaving 17 bases between the germline ends. The CDR3 has 14 residues. The CDR3 loop reads CASSSSQGGGGYTF. CDR3 DNA: TGTGCCAGCAGCTCGTCACAAGGGGGTGGAGGCTACACCTTC.

The gene calls are TRBV7-8 and TRBJ1-3, with a weak D call TRBD1 (5 bases). CDR3 length equals 16 residues. Germline V gene lookup returns CDR1 SGHVS and CDR2 FQNEAQ. V lost 3 bases and J 1 base, leaving 13 bases between the germline ends. CDR3 nucleotide sequence: TGTGCCAGCAGCTTCGCGGGACGGACTTCTGGAAACACCATATATTTT. Translating gives CASSFAGRTSGNTIYF. Full variable domain (outside the CDR3, taken from reference TRBV7-8 and TRBJ1-3): GAGVSQSPRYKVAKRGQDVALRCDPISGHVSLFWYQQALGQGPEFLTYFQNEAQLDKSGLPSDRFFAERPEGSVSTLKIQRTQQEDSAVYLCASSFAGRTSGNTIYFGEGSWLTVV.

J is TRBJ2-3 and V is TRBV28; D gene unclear. CDR1 is MDHEN, CDR2 SYDVKM, per germline. This CDR3 is built from 12 residues. V dropped 8 bases and J dropped 0 bases, with 6 bases sitting between them. CDR3 region: CASGPSTDTQYF. CDR3 nucleotides: TGTGCCAGCGGGCCAAGCACAGATACGCAGTATTTT.

The chain couples TRBV19 to TRBJ2-1; TRBD1 matches 10 bases. CDR3 length: 16 amino acids. V trimming: 3 bases; J trimming: 10 bases; junction bases outside the gene matches: 12. Per the germline V gene, CDR1 is LNHDA and CDR2 is SQIVND (reference sequence). The CDR3 nucleotides are TGTGCCAGTAGTATCCAACCGGGACAGGGGAAGAGCGAGCAGTTCTTC. It translates to CASSIQPGQGKSEQFF.

J is TRBJ2-3 and V is TRBV9; D gene uncertain. CDR1 is SGDLS and CDR2 is YYNGEE in the germline V gene. Trimming pared 1 base from V and 2 bases from J, leaving 11 bases between. The CDR3 is 15 residues long. CDR3: CASSVSLGYTDTQYF. DNA for the CDR3: TGTGCCAGCAGCGTATCCCTGGGGTACACAGATACGCAGTATTTT.

The chain employs TRBV6-5 and TRBJ2-1; D is perhaps TRBD1 or TRBD2 (6 bases each). The CDR3 runs 14 residues. Per the germline V gene, CDR1 is MNHEY and CDR2 is SVGAGI. Trimming left V 4 bases short and J 9 bases short, with 16 bases between. The CDR3 DNA is TGTGCCAGCAGTTTCATACAGGGAGGTGGTGAGCAGTTCTTC. Protein sequence: CASSFIQGGGEQFF.

The chain links TRBV5-8 to TRBJ2-3; 14 positions match TRBD2. This CDR3 contains 17 residues. Looked up from germline, CDR1 is SGHTS and CDR2 is YDEGEE. V was pared by 3 bases and J by 0 bases, with 3 bases of the junction left unmatched. The CDR3: CASSSRTSGGSTDTQYF. The CDR3 nucleotides are TGTGCCAGCAGCTCCCGGACTAGCGGGGGGAGCACAGATACGCAGTATTTT.

The gene calls are TRBV7-6 and TRBJ2-7, with D possibly matching TRBD2 (5 bases). V was pared by 1 base and J by 0 bases, with 13 bases between. Germline V gene data show CDR1 as SGHVS and CDR2 as FNYEAQ. This CDR3 has 16 amino acids. In DNA form, the CDR3 reads TGTGCCAGCAGCTTAGTAATAGCGTATGGCTCCTACGAGCAGTACTTC. Its translation: CASSLVIAYGSYEQYF.

The chain is built from TRBV7-9 and TRBJ2-5; D unresolved. The CDR3 runs 14 residues. The V gene's germline CDR1 is SEHNR and CDR2 FQNEAQ (reference sequence). V was cut by 2 bases and J by 3 bases, with 10 bases left in between. CDR3 DNA sequence: TGTGCCAGCAGCTTACTTTACGGAGAAGAGACCCAGTACTTC. It codes for CASSLLYGEETQYF.

This chain connects TRBV24-1 to TRBJ2-3; D is unclear. The germline gives CDR1 KGHDR, CDR2 SFDVKD. This CDR3 contains 11 residues. Deletions cut 4 bases from V and 4 bases from J, with 2 bases between. For the CDR3, the DNA is TGTGCCACCAGTGAATCAGATACGCAGTATTTT. Encoded protein: CATSESDTQYF.